This passage covers 10 T cell receptor beta chains from one sample sequenced in a study of blood T cell repertoires in COVID-19. The table came from immunoSEQ multiplex PCR; TCRdb's copy has only in-frame clones and leaves some out. This table has approximately 110,000 clones, 70% to 90% appearing once. The sequencing sample was made of peripheral blood. The receptors were gathered from a human donor in a cohort sampled during active COVID-19.

By share, this clone ranks as medium-sized. This chain joins TRBV9 and TRBJ2-7, with 10 positions matching TRBD2. This CDR3 is 15 amino acids long. Germline loops: CDR1 SGDLS, CDR2 YYNGEE. J was trimmed by 12 bases and V by 4 bases; bases with no gene match: 16. This CDR3 is CASSPDDTLAGFRYF. In DNA form, the CDR3 reads TGTGCCAGCAGCCCTGATGACACACTAGCGGGGTTTCGGTACTTC.

V gene TRBV7-3 combines with J gene TRBJ1-5; possibly TRBD1 for D (5 bases). Trimming took 8 bases from V and 3 from J, leaving 32 bases between them. The length of the CDR3 is 20 residues. The germline CDR1 and CDR2 sequences are SGHTA and FQGTGA. The CDR3 is CASSYLEWVQRKGANQPQHF. For the CDR3, the DNA is TGTGCCAGCTCCTACCTGGAGTGGGTCCAAAGGAAAGGGGCCAATCAGCCCCAGCATTTT.

The V and J genes are TRBV19 and TRBJ1-3; D not certain. Per the germline V gene, CDR1 is LNHDA and CDR2 is SQIVND (reference sequence). V was clipped by 6 bases and J by 0 bases, with 9 bases between them. The CDR3 totals 14 residues. CDR3 sequence: CASSPLSSGNTIYF. The CDR3 nucleotides read TGTGCCAGTAGCCCTTTATCCTCTGGAAACACCATATATTTT.

The V call is TRBV29-1, the J call TRBJ2-5; no definite D call. This CDR3 has 12 residues. CDR1 and CDR2 (germline): SQVTM, ANQGSEA. Trimming removed 5 bases from V and 1 base from J, with 8 bases in between. CDR3 region: CSVNPVQETQYF. In nucleotides, the CDR3 is TGCAGCGTTAACCCAGTCCAAGAGACCCAGTACTTC.

The gene calls are TRBV6-4 and TRBJ2-5; D might be TRBD1 (5 bases). The V end lost 3 bases, the J end lost 3 bases, and 14 bases lay between the germline ends. Looked up from germline, CDR1 is MRHNA and CDR2 is SNTAGT. The length of the CDR3 is 15 residues. The CDR3 DNA follows: TGTGCCAGCAGTGATTATCAGGGAAGGGAAGAGACCCAGTACTTC. Translating it yields CASSDYQGREETQYF.

V gene TRBV4-1 combines with J gene TRBJ2-7, with D possibly matching TRBD2 (5 bases). Germline V CDR1 and CDR2: MGHRA, YSYEKL. The CDR3 runs 12 residues. Trimming removed 2 bases at V and 7 bases at J, with 9 bases between. CDR3 region: CASSQRPGEQYF. The DNA for the CDR3 is TGCGCCAGCAGCCAACGCCCGGGGGAGCAGTACTTC.

This sequence joins TRBV10-3 and TRBJ1-1; D is uncertain. The CDR3 covers 15 residues. Germline V gene data show CDR1 as ENHRY and CDR2 as SYGVKD. V was clipped by 0 bases and J by 0 bases, with 8 bases between them. The CDR3 sequence: CAISESGDLNTEAFF. For the CDR3, the DNA is TGTGCCATCAGTGAGTCGGGAGACCTGAACACTGAAGCTTTCTTT.

This sequence joins TRBV27 and TRBJ2-2; TRBD2 matches 11 bases. The V gene end was trimmed by 6 bases and the J gene end by 0 bases; junction bases not matched to a gene: 3. Looked up from germline, CDR1 is MNHEY and CDR2 is SMNVEV (reference sequence). CDR3 length: 16 residues. CDR3 residues: CASSKTSGANTGELFF. The CDR3 DNA is TGTGCCAGCAGCAAGACTAGCGGGGCGAACACCGGGGAGCTGTTTTTT.

V usage is TRBV5-1 and J usage is TRBJ1-1; D might be TRBD1 (5 bases). Trimming removed 7 bases at V and 1 base at J, with 5 bases between. Germline-derived CDR1 and CDR2 are SGHRS and YFSETQ. The CDR3 is made up of 11 amino acids. Here the CDR3 DNA reads TGCGCCAGCCAGGGGAACACTGAAGCTTTCTTT. This translates into CASQGNTEAFF.

The chain combines TRBV7-3 with TRBJ2-1, with unresolved D. CDR1 is SGHTA, CDR2 FQGTGA, per germline. V shed 5 bases and J shed 5 bases, with 10 bases lying between them. The CDR3 contains 13 residues. In DNA, the CDR3 is TGTGCCAGCAGCCTTACAGCAAACAATGAGCAGTTCTTC. It translates to CASSLTANNEQFF. The full variable domain, with the rest looked up from reference TRBV7-3 and TRBJ2-1, is GAGVSQTPSNKVTEKGKYVELRCDPISGHTALYWYRQSLGQGPEFLIYFQGTGAADDSGLPNDRFFAVRPEGSVSTLKIQRTERGDSAVYLCASSLTANNEQFFGPGTRLTVL.